The 21 T cell receptor beta chains below all came from one sample that was sequenced in a study of technical replicates of blood from several donors. TCRdb keeps only in-frame clones here, not all; method: immunoSEQ multiplex PCR. The sample has around 67,000 clones, about 90% seen once; the top ten hold less than 6.5%. Source material: PBMCs. Receptors were obtained from a human donor in good health. Some clones in this sample may be carry-over from other donors' samples.

The V call is TRBV28, the J call TRBJ1-2; D is possibly TRBD1 (5 bases). The germline V gene has CDR1 MDHEN and CDR2 SYDVKM. V dropped 7 bases and J dropped 4 bases, with 16 bases sitting between them. The CDR3 has 14 amino acids. CDR3 sequence reads: CASKNGGGGYGYTF. In nucleotides, the CDR3 is TGTGCCAGCAAGAACGGTGGGGGGGGCTATGGCTACACCTTC.

This CDR3 is CASSPPNRREYEQYF. The CDR3 DNA is TGTGCCAGCAGCCCCCCCAATAGGCGGGAGTACGAGCAGTACTTC. The chain combines TRBV7-2 with TRBJ2-7, with 7 positions matching TRBD2. The ends lost 5 bases at V and 4 bases at J; junction bases unmatched: 11. Looked up from germline, CDR1 is SGHTA and CDR2 is FQGNSA. This CDR3 has 15 residues. Looking up the rest from reference TRBV7-2 and TRBJ2-7 gives the full variable domain: GAGVSQSPSNKVTEKGKDVELRCDPISGHTALYWYRQSLGQGLEFLIYFQGNSAPDKSGLPSDRFSAERTGGSVSTLTIQRTQQEDSAVYLCASSPPNRREYEQYFGPGTRLTVT.

This clone was seen only once. V is TRBV10-3 and J is TRBJ2-7; 10 positions agree with TRBD2. The V gene's germline CDR1 is ENHRY and CDR2 SYGVKD. After removal of 5 bases from V and 5 bases from J, the junction contained 6 bases not matched to a gene. CDR3 length: 14 amino acids. The CDR3 DNA follows: TGTGCCATCAGTTCGGGACTAGCGAACAACGAGCAGTACTTC. Translation: CAISSGLANNEQYF.

This chain links TRBV4-3 with TRBJ1-2; 7 positions agree with TRBD1. The CDR3 is 16 residues long. Per the germline V gene, CDR1 is LGHNA and CDR2 is YSLEER. V shed 4 bases, J shed 0 bases, and the junction held 8 bases outside the gene matches. Here the CDR3 DNA reads TGCGCCAGCAGCCCCGATGGGACAGCTACTAACTATGGCTACACCTTC. Encoded protein: CASSPDGTATNYGYTF.

The chain joins TRBV6-6 to TRBJ2-7; 7 bases are a match to TRBD1. The CDR3 length is 15 residues. Germline assignment: CDR1 MNHNY and CDR2 SVGAGI (reference sequence). The J segment lost 5 bases and the V segment lost 6 bases, leaving 13 bases of the junction unmatched. CDR3 sequence (DNA): TGTGCCAGCAGCCCTGCCCAAGGGGGCATCCACGAGCAGTACTTC. This translates into CASSPAQGGIHEQYF.

The V gene is TRBV5-4, the J gene TRBJ2-1, with TRBD1 matching over 8 bases. V shed 2 bases and J 6 bases; nucleotides not matched to a gene: 7. Germline V lookup: CDR1 SGHNT, CDR2 YYREEE (reference sequence). The CDR3 totals 15 residues. CDR3 in DNA: TGTGCCAGCAGCTTCCTGCGGACAGGGTCCAATGAGCAGTTCTTC. It codes for CASSFLRTGSNEQFF.

The chain employs TRBV27 and TRBJ1-2, with a weak D call TRBD1 (5 bases). Germline CDR1 MNHEY, CDR2 SMNVEV (reference sequence). Trimming pared 11 bases from V and 11 bases from J, leaving 24 bases between. The CDR3 has 13 amino acids. In DNA, the CDR3 is TGTGCCGCAAGGAGGGACTACCTCGGCAAATACACCTTC. Its protein product is CAARRDYLGKYTF.

J is TRBJ1-1 and V is TRBV18; D is ambiguous. CDR1 and CDR2 from the germline V gene are KGHSH and LQKENI. This CDR3 has 15 residues. Trimming cost V 1 base and J 0 bases, with 9 bases left between them. Here the CDR3 reads CASSPLSYMNTEAFF. Written as DNA, the CDR3 is TGTGCCAGCTCACCACTTAGCTACATGAACACTGAAGCTTTCTTT.

The chain is built from TRBV4-3 and TRBJ2-3, with 8 bases lining up with TRBD1. Germline lookup yields CDR1 LGHNA and CDR2 YSLEER. The CDR3 covers 15 residues. V was pared by 4 bases and J by 1 base, with 4 bases of the junction left unmatched. In nucleotides, the CDR3 is TGCGCCAGCAGCCCAGGGGGCAGCCGCACAGATACGCAGTATTTT. This codes for CASSPGGSRTDTQYF.

In this sample, this clone turned up once. CDR3 DNA sequence: TGTGCCAGCAGTTACCAGGGACAGGTCACCGGGGAGCTGTTTTTT. Residues: CASSYQGQVTGELFF. The chain employs TRBV6-5 and TRBJ2-2; TRBD1 matches at 8 bases. Germline V gene data show CDR1 as MNHEY and CDR2 as SVGAGI. The CDR3 extends over 15 amino acids. Losses at the gene ends were 2 bases for V and 4 bases for J; bases not matched to a gene: 3.

The chain is built from TRBV11-2 and TRBJ2-7; the match to TRBD1 covers 7 bases. V gave up 1 base and J gave up 3 bases; unmatched junction bases: 9. CDR1 and CDR2 from the germline V gene are SGHAT and FQNNGV. The CDR3 consists of 16 residues. CDR3 bases: TGTGCCAGCAGCTTAGCTTCGACAGGGTCGGGCTACGAGCAGTACTTC. Protein: CASSLASTGSGYEQYF.

In this sample, this clone turned up once. The chain couples TRBV9 to TRBJ2-2; no reliable D call. This CDR3 has 12 amino acids. CDR1 is SGDLS, CDR2 YYNGEE, per germline. Trimming cost V 6 bases and J 2 bases, with 5 bases left between them. The CDR3 region has the DNA TGTGCCAGCAACTTTAACACCGGGGAGCTGTTTTTT. This codes for CASNFNTGELFF.

This clone was observed once. This chain uses TRBV7-9 with TRBJ2-7; possible D gene TRBD1, 6 bases. The CDR3 is 13 amino acids. V shed 5 bases and J shed 1 base, with 9 bases lying between them. Germline CDR1 reads SEHNR; CDR2 reads FQNEAQ (reference sequence). The CDR3 sequence is CASSNRVSYEQYF. The CDR3 DNA reads TGTGCCAGCAGCAACAGGGTTTCCTACGAGCAGTACTTC.

V gene TRBV5-1 combines with J gene TRBJ2-5; TRBD2 aligns across 8 bases. The CDR3 runs to 16 residues. Germline values: CDR1 SGHRS, CDR2 YFSETQ. J gave up 1 base and V 1 base, and 6 bases lay outside the gene matches. CDR3 loop: CASSLNAGGIQETQYF. The CDR3 DNA is TGCGCCAGCAGCTTGAATGCGGGGGGAATCCAAGAGACCCAGTACTTC.

The V gene is TRBV7-6, the J gene TRBJ1-3, with D unclear. V was pared by 1 base and J by 0 bases, with 4 bases between. Germline lookup yields CDR1 SGHVS and CDR2 FNYEAQ. This CDR3 comprises 14 residues. This chain's CDR3 is CASSLGASGNTIYF. CDR3 in DNA: TGTGCCAGCAGCTTAGGAGCCTCTGGAAACACCATATATTTT.

The chain carries TRBV7-6 and TRBJ2-1, with D possibly TRBD2 on 6 matching bases. V lost 1 base and J 9 bases, leaving 16 bases between the germline ends. Germline V gene data show CDR1 as SGHVS and CDR2 as FNYEAQ. There are 15 residues in the CDR3. The CDR3 DNA follows: TGTGCCAGCAGCTTAGATGGAGGGCGGAATTCTGAGCAGTTCTTC. Protein: CASSLDGGRNSEQFF.

The chain couples TRBV29-1 to TRBJ2-2; 8 nucleotides match TRBD2. J was trimmed by 0 bases and V by 6 bases; bases with no gene match: 3. Germline lookup yields CDR1 SQVTM and CDR2 ANQGSEA. This CDR3 has 14 amino acids. The CDR3: CSVGGGPNTGELFF. DNA for the CDR3: TGCAGCGTCGGGGGGGGTCCGAACACCGGGGAGCTGTTTTTT.

The rearrangement links TRBV6-1 to TRBJ2-5; maybe TRBD1 (6 bases). CDR3 size: 13 residues. V lost 6 bases to trimming and J lost 6 bases, with 14 bases between them. The V gene's germline CDR1 is MNHNS and CDR2 SASEGT. The CDR3 sequence: CASSGQKEKTQYF. The DNA for the CDR3 is TGTGCCAGCAGCGGACAGAAGGAAAAGACCCAGTACTTC.

The chain recombines TRBV6-4 with TRBJ1-5; D is perhaps TRBD1 (6 bases). The ends were cut back, 5 bases at V and 4 bases at J, with 6 bases in the middle. In germline, CDR1 is MRHNA, CDR2 SNTAGT. CDR3 length: 12 residues. The CDR3 DNA follows: TGTGCCAGCAGTCAGGGGAATCAGCCCCAGCATTTT. It is translated as CASSQGNQPQHF.

The rearrangement links TRBV7-9 to TRBJ1-1; D not resolved. Germline CDR1 and CDR2: SEHNR and FQNEAQ (reference sequence). The CDR3 covers 15 residues. The V end was cut by 0 bases, the J end by 7 bases, with 15 bases between. DNA of the CDR3: TGTGCCAGCAGCTTAGCTAATACGGGATTTGTTGAAGCTTTCTTT. Its protein product is CASSLANTGFVEAFF.

The chain recombines TRBV27 with TRBJ1-2; the match to TRBD1 covers 7 bases. After removal of 6 bases from V and 5 bases from J, the junction contained 12 bases not matched to a gene. The CDR3 totals 15 residues. Germline values: CDR1 MNHEY, CDR2 SMNVEV (reference sequence). Written as DNA, the CDR3 is TGTGCCAGCAGCCTGAAGGGGGCGCGGTATTATGGCTACACCTTC. It codes for CASSLKGARYYGYTF.